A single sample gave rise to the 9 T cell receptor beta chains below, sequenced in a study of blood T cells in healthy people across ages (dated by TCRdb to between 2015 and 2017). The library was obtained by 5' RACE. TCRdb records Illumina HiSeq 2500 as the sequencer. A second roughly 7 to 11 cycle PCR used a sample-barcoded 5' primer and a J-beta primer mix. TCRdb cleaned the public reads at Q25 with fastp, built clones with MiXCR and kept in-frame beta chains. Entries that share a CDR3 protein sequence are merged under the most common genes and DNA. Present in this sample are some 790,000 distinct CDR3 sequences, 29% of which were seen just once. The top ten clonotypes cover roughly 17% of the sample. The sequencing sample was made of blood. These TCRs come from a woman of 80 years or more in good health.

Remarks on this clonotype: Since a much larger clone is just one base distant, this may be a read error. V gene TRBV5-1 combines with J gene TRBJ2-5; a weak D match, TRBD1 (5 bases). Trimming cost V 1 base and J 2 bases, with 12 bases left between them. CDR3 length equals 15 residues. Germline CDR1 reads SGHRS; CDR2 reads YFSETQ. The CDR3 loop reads CASSLTGPPQETQYF. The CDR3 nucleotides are TGCGCCAGCAGCTTGACAGGCCCTCCTCAAGAGACCCAGTACTTC.

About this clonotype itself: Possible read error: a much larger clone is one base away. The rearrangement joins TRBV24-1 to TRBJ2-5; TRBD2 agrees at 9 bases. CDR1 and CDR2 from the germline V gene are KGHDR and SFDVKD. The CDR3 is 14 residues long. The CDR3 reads CAASASGGRETQYF. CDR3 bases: TGTGCCGCCAGTGCCAGCGGGGGGAGGGAGACCCAGTACTTC.

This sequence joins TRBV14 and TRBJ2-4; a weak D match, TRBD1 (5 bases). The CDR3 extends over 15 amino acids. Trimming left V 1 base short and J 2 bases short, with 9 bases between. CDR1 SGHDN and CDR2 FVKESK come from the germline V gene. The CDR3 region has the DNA TGTGCCAGCAGCCAAGCAGGGCGGACCAAAAACATTCAGTACTTC. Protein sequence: CASSQAGRTKNIQYF.

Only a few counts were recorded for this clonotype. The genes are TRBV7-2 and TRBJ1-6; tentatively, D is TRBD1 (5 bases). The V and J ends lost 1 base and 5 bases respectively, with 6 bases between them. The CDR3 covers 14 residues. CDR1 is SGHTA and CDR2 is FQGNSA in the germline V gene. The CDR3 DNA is TGTGCCAGCAGCTTAGGGGGGGATAATTCACCCCTCCACTTT. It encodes CASSLGGDNSPLHF.

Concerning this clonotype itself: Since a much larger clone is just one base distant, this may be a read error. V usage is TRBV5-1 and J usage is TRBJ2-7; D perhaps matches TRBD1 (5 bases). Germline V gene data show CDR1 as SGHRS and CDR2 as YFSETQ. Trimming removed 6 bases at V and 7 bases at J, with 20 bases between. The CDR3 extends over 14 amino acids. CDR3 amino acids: CASNPQGSNNEQYF. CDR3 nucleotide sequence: TGCGCCAGCAACCCCCAGGGCTCAAACAATGAGCAGTACTTC.

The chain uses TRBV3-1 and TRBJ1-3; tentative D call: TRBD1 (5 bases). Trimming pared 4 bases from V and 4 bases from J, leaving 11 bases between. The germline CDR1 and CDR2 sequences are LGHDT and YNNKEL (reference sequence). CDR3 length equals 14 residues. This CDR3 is CASSPRDHGNTIYF. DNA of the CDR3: TGTGCCAGCAGCCCCCGGGACCACGGAAACACCATATATTTT.

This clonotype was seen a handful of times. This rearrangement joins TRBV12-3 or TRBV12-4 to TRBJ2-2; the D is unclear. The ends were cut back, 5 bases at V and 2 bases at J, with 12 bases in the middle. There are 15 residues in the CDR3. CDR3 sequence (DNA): TGTGCCAGCAGTCTTCGACACGATAACACCGGGGAGCTGTTTTTT. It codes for CASSLRHDNTGELFF.

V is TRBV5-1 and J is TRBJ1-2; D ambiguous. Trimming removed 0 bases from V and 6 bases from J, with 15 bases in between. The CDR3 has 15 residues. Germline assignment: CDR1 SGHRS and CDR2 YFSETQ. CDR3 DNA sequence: TGCGCCAGCAGCTTGGGAGACCCCAAACGGGATGGCTACACCTTC. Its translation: CASSLGDPKRDGYTF.

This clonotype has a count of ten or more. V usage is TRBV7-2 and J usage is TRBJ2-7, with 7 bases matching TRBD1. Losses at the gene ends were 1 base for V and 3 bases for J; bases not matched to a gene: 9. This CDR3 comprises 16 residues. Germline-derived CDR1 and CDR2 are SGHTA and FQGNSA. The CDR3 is CASSLVGGTMSYEQYF. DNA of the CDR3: TGTGCCAGCAGCTTAGTAGGGGGCACCATGAGCTACGAGCAGTACTTC. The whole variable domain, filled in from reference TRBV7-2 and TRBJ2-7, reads GAGVSQSPSNKVTEKGKDVELRCDPISGHTALYWYRQSLGQGLEFLIYFQGNSAPDKSGLPSDRFSAERTGGSVSTLTIQRTQQEDSAVYLCASSLVGGTMSYEQYFGPGTRLTVT.